This TCR beta chain was retrieved from a study of monozygotic twins with inflammatory bowel disease. Blood samples of approximately 2.4 ml were drawn from every donor. Study conclusions and caveats: Twin pairs that were concordant did not differ from discordant pairs in repertoire similarity, possibly from limited power. Healthy co-twins, by inverse Simpson, had higher TCRbeta diversity than their siblings with IBD.

Points on this clonotype: Its target is not known.

The CDR3 contains 13 residues. Germline loops: CDR1 MDHEN, CDR2 SYDVKM. TCRdb reprocessed the 5' RACE reads, keeping one entry per CDR3 protein, no DNA. The table gives 350,000 to 500,000 distinct CDR3 sequences; the top ten clones make up about 2.2% of it. This sequence was found in a human donor with ulcerative colitis or Crohn's disease, or a healthy co-twin of an affected twin (not recorded which). Sequencing was carried out using blood. The J gene is TRBJ1-1, the V gene TRBV28. The CDR3 spells CASRSLGPREAFF.